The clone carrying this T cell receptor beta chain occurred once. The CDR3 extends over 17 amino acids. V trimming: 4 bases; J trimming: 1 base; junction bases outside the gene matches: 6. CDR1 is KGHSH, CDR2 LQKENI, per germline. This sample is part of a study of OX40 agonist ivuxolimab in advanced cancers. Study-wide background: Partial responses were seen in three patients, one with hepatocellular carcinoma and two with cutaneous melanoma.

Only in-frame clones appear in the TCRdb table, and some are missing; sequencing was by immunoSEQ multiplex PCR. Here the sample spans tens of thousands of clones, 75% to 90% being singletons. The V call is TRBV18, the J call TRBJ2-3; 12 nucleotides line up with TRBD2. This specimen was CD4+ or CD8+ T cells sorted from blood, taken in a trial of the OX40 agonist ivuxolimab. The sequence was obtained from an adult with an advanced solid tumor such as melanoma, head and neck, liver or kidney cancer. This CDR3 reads CASSLILAGGRTDTQYF. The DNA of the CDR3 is TGTGCCAGCTCACTCATTCTAGCGGGGGGGCGCACAGATACGCAGTATTTT.